The 5 T cell receptor beta chains reported below all come from one sample, sequenced in a study of T cells in Graves' hyperthyroidism and ophthalmopathy (dated by TCRdb to the late 2010s). The library came from multiplex PCR. The instrument given in TCRdb is Illumina HiSeq 2000. TCR beta CDR3 regions were amplified from RNA transcripts. The TCR CDR3 was subjected to a first round of RT-PCR using the HTBI primer set and the Qiagen OneStep RT-PCR kit. TCRdb ran its own pipeline on the public reads, namely fastp trimming at Q25 and MiXCR clone calling, and kept in-frame beta chains. Each CDR3 protein appears once, grouped with its most common genes and DNA. The sample table holds about 500,000 distinct CDR3 sequences, of which around 15% were seen once. The ten largest clonotypes hold 18% of the sample. The sample comprised blood. The receptors derive from a woman between 18 and 30 years old with Graves' hyperthyroidism.

This clonotype has just a few counts. The chain couples TRBV30 to TRBJ1-6; D is unresolved. V was trimmed by 4 bases and J by 6 bases, leaving 10 bases between them. Germline V CDR1 and CDR2: GTSNPN, SVGIG (reference sequence). The CDR3 loop spans 13 amino acids. The CDR3, as DNA: TGTGCCTGGACCACTGATCTTAATTCACCCCTCCACTTT. Encoded protein: CAWTTDLNSPLHF.

This clonotype was observed a handful of times. The V call is TRBV24-1, the J call TRBJ2-7; D is unclear. The CDR3 has 13 residues. Germline CDR1 and CDR2: KGHDR and SFDVKD. V was clipped by 6 bases and J by 2 bases, with 10 bases between them. This chain's CDR3 is CATSSDITYEQYF. CDR3 nucleotide sequence: TGTGCCACCAGTTCCGACATCACCTACGAGCAGTACTTC.

This chain connects TRBV5-6 to TRBJ1-2; D possibly corresponds to TRBD1 (6 bases). CDR1 SGHDT and CDR2 YYEEEE come from the germline V gene. The germline V and J ends were trimmed by 2 bases and 0 bases, with 14 bases remaining between them. The CDR3 runs to 16 residues. The CDR3 DNA follows: TGTGCCAGCAGCTTAGCCCCAGGGGCAACTAACTATGGCTACACCTTC. Its protein is CASSLAPGATNYGYTF.

This clonotype was detected ten times or more. The V gene is TRBV6-1, the J gene TRBJ2-1, with D tentatively TRBD1 (6 bases). CDR3 length: 15 amino acids. Trimming took off 5 bases at V and 6 bases at J, with 17 bases between the two ends. Germline V gives CDR1 MNHNS, CDR2 SASEGT. CDR3: CASSNSPPGVNEQFF. The CDR3 nucleotides are TGTGCCAGCAGTAACTCGCCCCCAGGGGTCAATGAGCAGTTCTTC.

CDR3 amino acids: CATSVAVSYEQYF. The CDR3, as DNA: TGTGCCACCAGCGTAGCGGTCTCCTACGAGCAGTACTTC. V is TRBV6-2 or TRBV6-3 and J is TRBJ2-7; D is possibly TRBD2 (6 bases). Germline V CDR1 and CDR2: MNHEY, SVGEGT. Between the trimmed V and J ends, which lost 10 bases and 0 bases, there was a span of 13 bases. CDR3 length: 13 amino acids.